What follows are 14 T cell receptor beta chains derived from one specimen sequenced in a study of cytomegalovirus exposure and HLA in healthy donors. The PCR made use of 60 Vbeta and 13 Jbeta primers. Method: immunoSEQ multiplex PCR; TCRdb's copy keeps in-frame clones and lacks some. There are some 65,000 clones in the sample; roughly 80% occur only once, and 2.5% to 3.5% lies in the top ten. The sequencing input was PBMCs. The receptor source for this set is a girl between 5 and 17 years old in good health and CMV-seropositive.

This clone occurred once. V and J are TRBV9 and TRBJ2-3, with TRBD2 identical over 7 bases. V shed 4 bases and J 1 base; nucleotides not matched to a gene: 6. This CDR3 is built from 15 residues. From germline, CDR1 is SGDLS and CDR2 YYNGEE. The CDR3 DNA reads TGTGCCAGCAGCATCGATGGGGGGGGCACAGATACGCAGTATTTT. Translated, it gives CASSIDGGGTDTQYF.

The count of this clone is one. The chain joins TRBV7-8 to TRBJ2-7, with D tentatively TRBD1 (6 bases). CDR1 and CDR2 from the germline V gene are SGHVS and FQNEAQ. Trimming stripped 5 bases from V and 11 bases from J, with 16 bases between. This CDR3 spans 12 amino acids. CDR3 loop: CASSHPAQGEYF. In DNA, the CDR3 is TGTGCCAGCAGCCACCCAGCACAGGGAGAGTACTTC.

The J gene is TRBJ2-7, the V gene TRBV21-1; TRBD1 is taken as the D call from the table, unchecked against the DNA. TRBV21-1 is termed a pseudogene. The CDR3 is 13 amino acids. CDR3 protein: CAGYRTAPYEQYF. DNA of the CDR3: TGTGCCGGCTACCGGACAGCACCCTACGAGCAGTACTTC.

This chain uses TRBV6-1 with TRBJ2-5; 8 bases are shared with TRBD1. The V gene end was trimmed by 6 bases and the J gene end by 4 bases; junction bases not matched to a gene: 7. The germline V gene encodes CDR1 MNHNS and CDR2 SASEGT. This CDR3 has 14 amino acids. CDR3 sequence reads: CASRGQVDGETQYF. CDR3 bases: TGTGCCAGCAGGGGACAGGTGGATGGAGAGACCCAGTACTTC.

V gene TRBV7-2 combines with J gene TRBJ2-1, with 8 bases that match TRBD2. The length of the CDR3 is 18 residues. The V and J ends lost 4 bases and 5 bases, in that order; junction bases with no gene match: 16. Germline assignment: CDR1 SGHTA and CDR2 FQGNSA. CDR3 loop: CASSSLPPGGGRDNEQFF. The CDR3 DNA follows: TGTGCCAGCAGCTCACTCCCCCCCGGCGGGGGGAGGGACAATGAGCAGTTCTTC.

The CDR3 coding sequence is TGTGCCAGCAGGAGGAGGGGCCGTTACAATGAGCAGTTCTTC. It yields the protein CASRRRGRYNEQFF. The rearrangement uses TRBV19 and TRBJ2-1; the D gene is possibly TRBD2 (6 bases). This CDR3 comprises 14 residues. V lost 9 bases and J lost 4, with 16 bases in between. Looked up from germline, CDR1 is LNHDA and CDR2 is SQIVND (reference sequence).

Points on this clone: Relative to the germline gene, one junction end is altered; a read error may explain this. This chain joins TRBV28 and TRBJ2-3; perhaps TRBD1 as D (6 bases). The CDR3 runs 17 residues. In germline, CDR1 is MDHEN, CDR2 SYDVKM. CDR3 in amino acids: CASSSGPYRDDTYTQYF. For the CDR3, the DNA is TGTGCCAGCAGTTCCGGCCCCTACAGGGACGACACATATACGCAGTATTTT.

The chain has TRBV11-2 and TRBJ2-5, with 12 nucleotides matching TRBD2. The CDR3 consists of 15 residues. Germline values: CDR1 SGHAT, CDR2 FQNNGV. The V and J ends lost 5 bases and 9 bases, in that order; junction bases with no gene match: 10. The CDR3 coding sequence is TGTGCCAGCAGCCCTTGGCCTAGCGGGGGGGAGGCCCAGTACTTC. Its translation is CASSPWPSGGEAQYF.

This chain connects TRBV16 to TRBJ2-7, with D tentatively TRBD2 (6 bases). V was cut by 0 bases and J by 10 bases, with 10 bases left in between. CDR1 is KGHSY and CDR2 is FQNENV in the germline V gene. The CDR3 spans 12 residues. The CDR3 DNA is TGTGCCAGCAGCCAATCGCAGGACTATCAGTACTTC. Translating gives CASSQSQDYQYF.

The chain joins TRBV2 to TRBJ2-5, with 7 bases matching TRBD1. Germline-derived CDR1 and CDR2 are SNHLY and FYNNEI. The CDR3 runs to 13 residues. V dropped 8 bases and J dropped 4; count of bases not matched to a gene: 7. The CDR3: CASVGQAGETQYF. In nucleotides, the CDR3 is TGTGCCAGCGTAGGACAGGCGGGAGAGACCCAGTACTTC.

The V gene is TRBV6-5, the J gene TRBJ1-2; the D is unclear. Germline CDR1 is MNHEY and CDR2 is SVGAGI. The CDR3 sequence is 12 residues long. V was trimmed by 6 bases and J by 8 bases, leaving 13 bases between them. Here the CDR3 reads CASRSTREGYTF. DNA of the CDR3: TGTGCCAGCAGGTCTACAAGGGAGGGCTACACCTTC.

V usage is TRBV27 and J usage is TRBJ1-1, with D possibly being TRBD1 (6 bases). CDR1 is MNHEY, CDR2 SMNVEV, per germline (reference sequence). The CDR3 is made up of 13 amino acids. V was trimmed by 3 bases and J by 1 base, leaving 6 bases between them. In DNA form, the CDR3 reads TGTGCCAGCAGTTTGGGGGCGAACACTGAAGCTTTCTTT. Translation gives CASSLGANTEAFF.

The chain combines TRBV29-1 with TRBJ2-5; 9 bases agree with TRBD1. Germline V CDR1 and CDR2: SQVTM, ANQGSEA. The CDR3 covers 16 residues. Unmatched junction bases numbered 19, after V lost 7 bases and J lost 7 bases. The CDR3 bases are TGCAGCGCCGGTAGGGACAGGGTTTTTGGGATGGTGACCCAGTACTTC. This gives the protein CSAGRDRVFGMVTQYF.

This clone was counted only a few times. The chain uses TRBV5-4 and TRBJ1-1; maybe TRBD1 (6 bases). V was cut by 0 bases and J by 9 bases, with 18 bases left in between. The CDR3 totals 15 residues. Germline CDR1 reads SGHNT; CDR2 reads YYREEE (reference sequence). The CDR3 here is CASSLDQGRTTKAFF. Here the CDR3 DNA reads TGTGCCAGCAGCTTGGATCAGGGGAGAACTACGAAAGCTTTCTTT.